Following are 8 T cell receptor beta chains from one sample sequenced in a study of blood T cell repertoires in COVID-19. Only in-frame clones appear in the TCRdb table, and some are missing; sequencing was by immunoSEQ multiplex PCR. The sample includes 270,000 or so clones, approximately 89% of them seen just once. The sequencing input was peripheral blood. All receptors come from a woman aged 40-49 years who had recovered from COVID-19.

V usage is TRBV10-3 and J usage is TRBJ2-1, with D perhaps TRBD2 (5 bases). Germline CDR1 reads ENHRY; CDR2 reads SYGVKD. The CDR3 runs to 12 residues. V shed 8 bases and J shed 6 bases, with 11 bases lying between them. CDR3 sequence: CAIGSVGNEQFF. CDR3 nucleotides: TGTGCCATCGGGAGCGTCGGCAATGAGCAGTTCTTC.

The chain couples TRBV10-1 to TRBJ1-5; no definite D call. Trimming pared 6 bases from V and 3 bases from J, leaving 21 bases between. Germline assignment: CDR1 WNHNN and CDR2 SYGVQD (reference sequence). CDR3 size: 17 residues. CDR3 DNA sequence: TGCGCCAGCAGGCCCCCCTCGGGGATGAGGCCCAATCAGCCCCAGCATTTT. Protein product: CASRPPSGMRPNQPQHF.

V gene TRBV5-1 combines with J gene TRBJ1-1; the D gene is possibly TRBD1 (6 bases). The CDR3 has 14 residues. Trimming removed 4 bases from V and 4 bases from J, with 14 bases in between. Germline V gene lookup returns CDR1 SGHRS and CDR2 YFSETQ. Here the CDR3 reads CASSKEQGGTEAFF. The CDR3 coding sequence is TGCGCCAGCAGCAAGGAACAGGGTGGCACTGAAGCTTTCTTT.

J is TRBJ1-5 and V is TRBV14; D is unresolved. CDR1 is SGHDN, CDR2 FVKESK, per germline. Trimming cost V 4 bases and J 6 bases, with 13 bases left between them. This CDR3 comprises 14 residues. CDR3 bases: TGTGCCAGCAGCCCGACGGCGTCAGGTCAGCCCCAGCATTTT. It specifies CASSPTASGQPQHF.

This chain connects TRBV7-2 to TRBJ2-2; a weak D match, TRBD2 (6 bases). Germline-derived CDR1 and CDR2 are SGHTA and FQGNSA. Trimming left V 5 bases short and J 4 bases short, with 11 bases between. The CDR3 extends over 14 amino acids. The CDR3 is CASSRRTTTGELFF. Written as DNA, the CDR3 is TGTGCCAGCAGCCGGCGGACTACCACCGGGGAGCTGTTTTTT.

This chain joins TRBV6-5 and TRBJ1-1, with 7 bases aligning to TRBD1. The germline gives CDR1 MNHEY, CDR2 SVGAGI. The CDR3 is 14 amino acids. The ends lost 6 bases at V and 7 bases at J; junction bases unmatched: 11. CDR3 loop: CASRPGTALFEAFF. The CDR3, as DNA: TGTGCCAGCAGGCCCGGGACAGCGTTATTTGAAGCTTTCTTT.

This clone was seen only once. CDR3 coding DNA: TGTGCCAGCAGCCCGACTAGGAGCTACACCTTC. Encoded protein: CASSPTRSYTF. The chain is built from TRBV2 and TRBJ1-2; D remains unclear. The germline CDR1 and CDR2 sequences are SNHLY and FYNNEI. The CDR3 consists of 11 residues. Trimming left V 6 bases short and J 9 bases short, with 11 bases between. The full variable domain, rest sourced from reference TRBV2 and TRBJ1-2, is EPEVTQTPSHQVTQMGQEVILRCVPISNHLYFYWYRQILGQKVEFLVSFYNNEISEKSEIFDDQFSVERPDGSNFTLKIRSTKLEDSAMYFCASSPTRSYTFGSGTRLTVV.

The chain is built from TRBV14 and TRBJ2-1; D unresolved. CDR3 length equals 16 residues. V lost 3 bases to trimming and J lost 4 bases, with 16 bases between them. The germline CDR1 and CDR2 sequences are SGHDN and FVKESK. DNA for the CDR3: TGTGCCAGCAGCCACCCCCGCGGTACGCCTTACAATGAGCAGTTCTTC. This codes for CASSHPRGTPYNEQFF. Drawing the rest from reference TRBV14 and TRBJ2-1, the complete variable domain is EAGVTQFPSHSVIEKGQTVTLRCDPISGHDNLYWYRRVMGKEIKFLLHFVKESKQDESGMPNNRFLAERTGGTYSTLKVQPAELEDSGVYFCASSHPRGTPYNEQFFGPGTRLTVL.